The 7 T cell receptor beta chains given below trace back to one sample, sequenced in a study of blood T cell repertoires in COVID-19. Data came from immunoSEQ multiplex PCR; TCRdb stores just in-frame clones and leaves some out. The repertoire holds 90,000 or so clones, with 81% as singletons. The sequenced material came from peripheral blood. These receptors all stem from an elderly man with active or convalescent COVID-19.

The chain is built from TRBV28 and TRBJ1-4; 8 bases match TRBD1. The CDR3 is 14 residues long. J lost 8 bases, V lost 6 bases, and 8 bases had no gene match. Germline V gives CDR1 MDHEN, CDR2 SYDVKM. The CDR3 DNA is TGTGCCAGCAGGGGGGGACAGGAACAGGAAAAACTGTTTTTT. Translating gives CASRGGQEQEKLFF.

The chain recombines TRBV29-1 with TRBJ1-2, with TRBD1 matching 7 bases. Per the germline V gene, CDR1 is SQVTM and CDR2 is ANQGSEA. V was clipped by 7 bases and J by 4 bases; unmatched bases: 6. There are 12 residues in the CDR3. The CDR3 nucleotides are TGCAGCGCCTGGGACAGCCTCTATGGCTACACCTTC. Encoded protein: CSAWDSLYGYTF.

This chain uses TRBV5-1 with TRBJ1-1; D gene uncertain. This CDR3 contains 12 residues. CDR1 is SGHRS, CDR2 YFSETQ, per germline. V was shortened by 4 bases and J by 8 bases, with 12 bases between the two germline ends. CDR3 amino acids: CASSAYGAEAFF. The CDR3 nucleotides read TGCGCCAGCAGCGCCTACGGTGCAGAAGCTTTCTTT.

The CDR3 DNA reads as TGTGCCAGCAGCCACCGGGACATAGGAAACACCATATATTTT. Protein sequence: CASSHRDIGNTIYF. The chain links TRBV7-2 to TRBJ1-3; D is perhaps TRBD1 (6 bases). The length of the CDR3 is 14 residues. Trimming cost V 5 bases and J 4 bases, with 12 bases left between them. Germline V gene lookup returns CDR1 SGHTA and CDR2 FQGNSA.

The chain links TRBV19 to TRBJ1-1; 11 bases are shared with TRBD1. Germline CDR1 LNHDA, CDR2 SQIVND (reference sequence). This CDR3 is built from 17 residues. V lost 6 bases, J lost 3 bases, and 12 bases stayed unmatched. CDR3 amino acids: CASSSPRTGGLDTEAFF. In DNA, the CDR3 is TGTGCCAGTAGCTCCCCTAGGACAGGGGGCTTGGACACTGAAGCTTTCTTT.

The chain carries TRBV30 and TRBJ1-6; no definite D call. The length of the CDR3 is 14 residues. Germline V lookup: CDR1 GTSNPN, CDR2 SVGIG (reference sequence). Between the trimmed V and J ends, which lost 3 bases and 3 bases, there was a span of 9 bases. The DNA for the CDR3 is TGTGCCTGGAGCCCACGAGGCTATAATTCACCCCTCCACTTT. Translating gives CAWSPRGYNSPLHF.

The CDR3 here is CASSLRTSEGEQYF. The CDR3 bases are TGTGCCAGCAGCCTCCGGACTAGCGAGGGCGAGCAGTACTTC. The genes are TRBV28 and TRBJ2-7; 9 bases are shared with TRBD2. Germline V gene sequence: CDR1 MDHEN, CDR2 SYDVKM. V lost 6 bases, J lost 6 bases, and 9 bases stayed unmatched. The CDR3 runs 14 residues.